Following are 18 T cell receptor beta chains from one sample sequenced in a study of T cells in Graves' hyperthyroidism and ophthalmopathy. Template material for amplifying TCR beta CDR3 regions consisted of RNA transcripts. A first-round RT-PCR of the TCR CDR3 used the HTBI primer set. TCRdb recomputed calls from the multiplex PCR reads with MiXCR, one row per CDR3 protein. The table includes a few hundred thousand distinct CDR3 sequences, more than 15% detected once. Sequencing used blood. All receptors derive from a woman aged 18 to 35 with Graves' hyperthyroidism.

Of note for this clonotype: A much larger clone lies a single base off, so this may be a read error. The chain employs TRBV6-1 and TRBJ1-1; tentative D call: TRBD1 (6 bases). This CDR3 has 13 residues. Germline lookup yields CDR1 MNHNS and CDR2 SASEGT. The CDR3 protein is CASSGYRGPEASF. The CDR3 DNA reads as TGTGCCAGCAGTGGTTATCGGGGGCCTGAAGCTTCCTTT.

Concerning this clonotype: The germline gene is not matched at one end of the junction; a read error may be the cause. V gene TRBV11-2 combines with J gene TRBJ2-2; D is unclear. The germline V gene encodes CDR1 SGHAT and CDR2 FQNNGV. The CDR3 is 16 residues long. The CDR3: CAISFYWGLGTGELFF. Here the CDR3 DNA reads TGTGCCATCAGCTTTTACTGGGGTCTTGGCACCGGGGAGCTGTTTTTT. The variable domain in full, completed from reference TRBV11-2 and TRBJ2-2, reads EAGVAQSPRYKIIEKRQSVAFWCNPISGHATLYWYQQILGQGPKLLIQFQNNGVVDDSQLPKDRFSAERLKGVDSTLKIQPAKLEDSAVYLCAISFYWGLGTGELFFGEGSRLTVL.

This rearrangement joins TRBV3-1 to TRBJ2-1; 10 bases fit TRBD1. This CDR3 has 19 residues. The J segment lost 6 bases and the V segment lost 0 bases, leaving 14 bases of the junction unmatched. Germline loops: CDR1 LGHDT, CDR2 YNNKEL (reference sequence). CDR3 coding DNA: TGTGCCAGCAGCCAAGAATCCCCTGTGGGGACAGGGGATTTCAATGAGCAGTTCTTC. Amino acids: CASSQESPVGTGDFNEQFF.

There are many counts of this clonotype. This chain links TRBV20-1 with TRBJ2-7; D is undetermined. CDR3 length: 14 amino acids. V shed 0 bases and J shed 4 bases, with 13 bases lying between them. CDR1 is DFQATT and CDR2 is SNEGSKA in the germline V gene (reference sequence). As DNA, the CDR3 is TGCAGTGCTAGAGATGTGAAGGTTGCGTACGAGCAGTACTTC. It specifies CSARDVKVAYEQYF.

This chain connects TRBV19 to TRBJ2-3; 7 bases fit TRBD1. The CDR3 totals 15 residues. The V gene end was trimmed by 7 bases and the J gene end by 1 base; junction bases not matched to a gene: 8. In germline, CDR1 is LNHDA, CDR2 SQIVND (reference sequence). The CDR3 spells CASTATGLGTDTQYF. The CDR3 nucleotides are TGTGCCAGTACCGCGACAGGGTTGGGCACAGATACGCAGTATTTT.

This clonotype was detected many times. This CDR3 reads CASSRGLNSNQPQHF. CDR3 nucleotides: TGTGCCAGCAGCAGGGGTCTGAATAGCAATCAGCCCCAGCATTTT. The genes are TRBV5-8 and TRBJ1-5; weak D call: TRBD1 (5 bases). Germline CDR1 and CDR2: SGHTS and YDEGEE. The CDR3 is 15 amino acids. V lost 4 bases, J lost 0 bases, and 11 bases lay in between.

This clonotype was counted at least ten times. The chain links TRBV11-2 to TRBJ2-1, with D unclear. CDR3 length: 10 residues. V was clipped by 3 bases and J by 9 bases, with 3 bases between them. CDR1 is SGHAT and CDR2 is FQNNGV in the germline V gene. CDR3 sequence: CASSFGEQFF. In DNA form, the CDR3 reads TGTGCCAGCAGCTTCGGTGAGCAGTTCTTC.

This clonotype was seen ten or more times. The chain uses TRBV10-3 and TRBJ1-2, with TRBD1 identical over 8 bases. The ends lost 10 bases at V and 4 bases at J; junction bases unmatched: 8. Per the germline V gene, CDR1 is ENHRY and CDR2 is SYGVKD. CDR3 length: 13 residues. The chain's CDR3 is CASRDRPIYGYTF. CDR3 nucleotide sequence: TGTGCCAGTAGGGACAGGCCGATCTATGGCTACACCTTC.

This clonotype was seen at least ten times. This rearrangement joins TRBV9 to TRBJ2-7, with a weak D call TRBD2 (6 bases). The V gene's germline CDR1 is SGDLS and CDR2 YYNGEE. V was cut by 2 bases and J by 6 bases, with 12 bases left in between. The CDR3 consists of 13 residues. The CDR3 DNA reads TGTGCCAGCAGCGTGTACCAGGGACTCGAGCAGTACTTC. Translated: CASSVYQGLEQYF.

This clonotype was picked up one time. This chain's CDR3 is CSARDGVQETQYF. In DNA form, the CDR3 reads TGCAGTGCTAGAGATGGGGTGCAAGAGACCCAGTACTTC. The chain combines TRBV20-1 with TRBJ2-5; no firm D call. V was cut by 0 bases and J by 2 bases, with 7 bases left in between. Germline V gene data show CDR1 as DFQATT and CDR2 as SNEGSKA (reference sequence). The CDR3 contains 13 residues.

This clonotype was seen many times. J is TRBJ1-1 and V is TRBV29-1, with D maybe TRBD1 (5 bases). CDR3 length equals 13 residues. CDR1 and CDR2 from the germline V gene are SQVTM and ANQGSEA. Trimming stripped 3 bases from V and 6 bases from J, with 14 bases between. The CDR3 coding sequence is TGCAGCGTTGAGCCAGGGTCGAGCCCTGAAGCTTTCTTT. Protein sequence: CSVEPGSSPEAFF.

This clonotype was seen at least ten times. The chain joins TRBV6-1 to TRBJ2-7; tentative D call: TRBD1 (5 bases). The germline V gene encodes CDR1 MNHNS and CDR2 SASEGT. V was shortened by 7 bases and J by 3 bases, with 13 bases between the two germline ends. This CDR3 has 13 amino acids. CDR3 DNA sequence: TGTGCCAGCACTGTTGACAGTTTCTACGAGCAGTACTTC. This codes for CASTVDSFYEQYF.

Notes on this clonotype: A much more abundant neighbour one base away suggests this may be a read error. V usage is TRBV19 and J usage is TRBJ2-1, with 11 bases aligning to TRBD2. With 5 bases clipped from V and 8 bases from J, the junction kept 8 bases outside the gene matches. CDR1 and CDR2 (germline): LNHDA, SQIVND (reference sequence). This CDR3 region has 15 residues. Here the CDR3 DNA reads TGTGCCAGTAGTTTAGCGGGAGGGGGGGTGTATGAGCAGTTCTTC. Its translation: CASSLAGGGVYEQFF.

This clonotype has at least ten counts. CDR3 in DNA: TGCAGCGTTGATAGCAGAACCTACGAGCAGTACTTC. Encoded protein: CSVDSRTYEQYF. The genes are TRBV29-1 and TRBJ2-7; D gene uncertain. V was trimmed by 3 bases and J by 2 bases, leaving 8 bases between them. The length of the CDR3 is 12 residues. Per germline, CDR1 SQVTM and CDR2 ANQGSEA.

This clonotype was detected only once. The CDR3 DNA follows: TGTGCCAGTAGGGGGCCCTTGAACACCGGGGAGCTGTTTTTT. Residues: CASRGPLNTGELFF. This sequence joins TRBV19 and TRBJ2-2; D is possibly TRBD1 (5 bases). In germline, CDR1 is LNHDA, CDR2 SQIVND (reference sequence). The CDR3 contains 14 residues. The V gene lost 6 bases and the J gene lost 1 base, with 9 bases spanning the gap.

The sample holds many counts of this clonotype. The chain is built from TRBV7-2 and TRBJ1-1; weak D call: TRBD1 (5 bases). This CDR3 is 16 amino acids long. Trimming left V 5 bases short and J 1 base short, with 17 bases between. CDR1 SGHTA and CDR2 FQGNSA come from the germline V gene. CDR3 nucleotides: TGTGCCAGCAGCCAGCGCTCCGGGACGGCGAACACTGAAGCTTTCTTT. Amino acids: CASSQRSGTANTEAFF.

This clonotype was seen more than once but under ten times. Possible read error: a much larger clone is one base away. As the CDR3 is not closed by the conserved phenylalanine or tryptophan, this likely results from a read error. V usage is TRBV2 and J usage is TRBJ2-7, with 10 nucleotides matching TRBD2. Germline CDR1 reads SNHLY; CDR2 reads FYNNEI. V shed 1 base and J 3 bases; nucleotides not matched to a gene: 3. The CDR3 has 15 residues. The CDR3 region has the DNA TGTGCCAGCAGTGAAGGAGCGGGGGGGCACTACGAGCAGTACCTC. As protein: CASSEGAGGHYEQYL.

This clonotype has at least ten counts. The chain combines TRBV12-3 or TRBV12-4 with TRBJ2-1; D remains unclear. V was clipped by 5 bases and J by 7 bases, with 15 bases between them. The CDR3 spans 14 residues. For the CDR3, the DNA is TGTGCCAGCAGTCTTACCCCCCCTGGGAATGAGCAGTTCTTC. Its protein is CASSLTPPGNEQFF.